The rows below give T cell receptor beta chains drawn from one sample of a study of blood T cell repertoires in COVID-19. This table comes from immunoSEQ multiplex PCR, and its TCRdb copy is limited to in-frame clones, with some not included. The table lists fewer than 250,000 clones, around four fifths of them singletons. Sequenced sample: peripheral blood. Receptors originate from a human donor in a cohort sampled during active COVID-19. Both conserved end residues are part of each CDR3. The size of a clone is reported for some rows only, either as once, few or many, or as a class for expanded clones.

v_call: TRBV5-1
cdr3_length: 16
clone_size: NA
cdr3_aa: CASSLWGTGSDTEAFF

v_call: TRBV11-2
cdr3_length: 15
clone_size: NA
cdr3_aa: CASSLGHLGRNEQFF

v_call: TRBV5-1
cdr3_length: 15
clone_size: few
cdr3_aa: CASREGQGVNQPQHF

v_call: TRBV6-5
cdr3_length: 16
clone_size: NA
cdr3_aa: CASSYSKASGQETQYF

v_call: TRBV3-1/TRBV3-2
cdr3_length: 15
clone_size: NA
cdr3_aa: CASSQDDRENSPLHF

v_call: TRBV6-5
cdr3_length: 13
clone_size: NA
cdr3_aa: CASSQIRWETQYF

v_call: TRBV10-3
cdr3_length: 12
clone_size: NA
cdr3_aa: CAISEWEVAEYF

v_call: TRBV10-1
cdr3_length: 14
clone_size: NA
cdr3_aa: CASSDPAGGQELFF

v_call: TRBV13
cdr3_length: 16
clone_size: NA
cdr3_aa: CASSSRAGRGLQEAFF

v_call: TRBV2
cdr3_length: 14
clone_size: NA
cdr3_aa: CAIQTGGVTGELFF

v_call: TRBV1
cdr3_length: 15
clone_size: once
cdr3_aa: CTSSQEVEPYNEQFF

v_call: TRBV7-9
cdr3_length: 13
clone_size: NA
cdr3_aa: CASSFYRENEQFF

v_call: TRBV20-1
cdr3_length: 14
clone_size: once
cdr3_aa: CSASRAGLNTEAFF